The 32 T cell receptor beta chains in this list originate from one sample, sequenced in a study of metastatic and nonmetastatic thyroid tumors. Patients underwent thyroid surgery, and none had received any treatment before it. MiXCR was used by TCRdb to re-call the PCR reads. The sample holds over 10,000 clones; roughly a quarter are singletons and the top ten take about 18%. Sequencing was performed on tumor tissue. The receptor source for this set is a female donor with papillary thyroid cancer or a benign thyroid nodule (not recorded which). Some clones in this sample may be carry-over from other donors' samples.

This clone was picked up many times. Here the CDR3 DNA reads TGCAGTGCTAGTGGGGACCTCGAGAACGAGCAGTACTTC. Protein product: CSASGDLENEQYF. The gene calls are TRBV20-1 and TRBJ2-7; the D call may be TRBD1 or TRBD2 (5 bases each). Trimming stripped 3 bases from V and 5 bases from J, with 14 bases between. CDR1 DFQATT and CDR2 SNEGSKA come from the germline V gene (reference sequence). There are 13 residues in the CDR3.

This clone was counted a few times. The chain combines TRBV2 with TRBJ2-2, with 11 bases fitting TRBD2. Germline-derived CDR1 and CDR2 are SNHLY and FYNNEI. The trim removed 4 bases at V and 4 bases at J, leaving 2 bases unmatched. The CDR3 length is 15 residues. Written as DNA, the CDR3 is TGTGCCAGCAGTGGACTAGCGGGACCCACCGGGGAGCTGTTTTTT. Translation gives CASSGLAGPTGELFF.

This clone was picked up a small number of times. V is TRBV6-1 and J is TRBJ2-7, with 7 bases lining up with TRBD1. The V and J ends lost 6 bases and 3 bases, in that order; junction bases with no gene match: 11. Germline CDR1 reads MNHNS; CDR2 reads SASEGT. This CDR3 spans 15 amino acids. The CDR3 is CASSDDRVNHYEQYF. For the CDR3, the DNA is TGTGCCAGCAGCGATGACAGGGTAAATCACTACGAGCAGTACTTC.

The chain links TRBV14 to TRBJ2-7, with D tentatively TRBD2 (6 bases). V was shortened by 4 bases and J by 6 bases, with 13 bases between the two germline ends. The CDR3 extends over 13 amino acids. Germline CDR1 and CDR2: SGHDN and FVKESK. The CDR3 bases are TGTGCCAGCAGCCGGGTTGGAGGGGTCGAGCAGTACTTC. It translates to CASSRVGGVEQYF.

This clone has at least ten counts. The chain carries TRBV7-9 and TRBJ2-7, with D hard to call. In germline, CDR1 is SEHNR, CDR2 FQNEAQ (reference sequence). Trimming left V 1 base short and J 1 base short, with 8 bases between. The CDR3 covers 14 residues. This CDR3 reads CASSLESGSYEQYF. The CDR3 region has the DNA TGTGCCAGCAGCTTAGAATCAGGTTCCTACGAGCAGTACTTC.

The CDR3 nucleotides read TGTGCCAGCTCACCACCGGGGAATAACTATGGCTACACCTTC. Its translation is CASSPPGNNYGYTF. The chain joins TRBV18 to TRBJ1-2; D is unresolved. CDR1 KGHSH and CDR2 LQKENI come from the germline V gene. Trimming pared 0 bases from V and 1 base from J, leaving 6 bases between. This CDR3 has 14 residues.

This clone was recorded at least ten times. The chain joins TRBV5-8 to TRBJ2-2; 8 bases are shared with TRBD1. The germline V gene encodes CDR1 SGHTS and CDR2 YDEGEE. The V and J ends lost 4 bases and 4 bases, in that order; junction bases with no gene match: 9. This CDR3 has 16 amino acids. CDR3 residues: CASSLWRTGTTGELFF. CDR3 sequence (DNA): TGTGCCAGCAGCCTCTGGAGGACAGGGACCACCGGGGAGCTGTTTTTT.

A word on this clone: Sequence at one end of the junction differs from germline and may be a read error. The rearrangement joins TRBV5-1 to TRBJ2-2, with a weak D call TRBD1 (7 bases). Germline lookup yields CDR1 SGHRS and CDR2 YFSETQ. This CDR3 is built from 15 residues. Here the CDR3 DNA reads TGCGCCAGCAGCTTGAGGACAGGTAACACCGGGGGGCTGTTTTTT. Amino acid sequence: CASSLRTGNTGGLFF.

Notes on this clone: A clone one base away is much larger, so this may be a read error. This chain links TRBV28 with TRBJ1-5; D is undetermined. CDR1 is MDHEN, CDR2 SYDVKM, per germline. The CDR3 is made up of 16 amino acids. V gave up 5 bases and J gave up 0 bases, with 14 bases separating them. CDR3 region: CASSPPVSISNQPQHF. CDR3 coding DNA: TGTGCCAGCAGTCCCCCGGTGAGTATTAGCAATCAGCCCCAGCATTTT.

This clone ranks as medium-sized. This chain links TRBV4-1 with TRBJ2-7; TRBD2 agrees at 11 bases. The V gene's germline CDR1 is MGHRA and CDR2 YSYEKL. The CDR3 consists of 16 residues. V was clipped by 1 base and J by 2 bases; unmatched bases: 4. In DNA form, the CDR3 reads TGCGCCAGCAGCCAAGGGGGACTAGCGGAAGCCTACGAGCAGTACTTC. It encodes CASSQGGLAEAYEQYF.

There are a few counts of this clone. V usage is TRBV6-6 and J usage is TRBJ1-6; D possibly corresponds to TRBD1 (5 bases). CDR1 MNHNY and CDR2 SVGAGI come from the germline V gene (reference sequence). This CDR3 comprises 14 residues. With 2 bases removed from V and 15 bases from J, the gap between germline ends came to 17 bases. CDR3 residues: CASSYKGENSNLHF. The CDR3, as DNA: TGTGCCAGCAGTTACAAAGGGGAGAACTCAAACCTCCACTTT.

V and J are TRBV6-1 and TRBJ2-5, with 7 bases fitting TRBD1. Looked up from germline, CDR1 is MNHNS and CDR2 is SASEGT. With 6 bases clipped from V and 2 bases from J, the junction kept 9 bases outside the gene matches. The CDR3 length is 15 residues. The CDR3 DNA follows: TGTGCCAGCAGAAGGGGACAGCGCATACAAGAGACCCAGTACTTC. Its protein product is CASRRGQRIQETQYF.

Ten or more counts support this clone. This same CDR3 is encoded by further DNA sequences in the sample. The chain employs TRBV10-3 and TRBJ1-2; maybe TRBD1 (6 bases). V lost 4 bases, J lost 7 bases, and 19 bases lay in between. CDR1 ENHRY and CDR2 SYGVKD come from the germline V gene. The CDR3 extends over 15 amino acids. The CDR3 nucleotides are TGTGCCATCAGTGCTCGGGGGGCGTCGGGAATTGGCTACACCTTC. Translated: CAISARGASGIGYTF.

V usage is TRBV6-1 and J usage is TRBJ2-5; weak D call: TRBD2 (6 bases). This CDR3 comprises 19 residues. Per germline, CDR1 MNHNS and CDR2 SASEGT. V lost 6 bases to trimming and J lost 7 bases, with 33 bases between them. The CDR3 nucleotides read TGTGCCAGCAGCCCCAATAGCGGCGGCCTCCGGACTGGGATTGTGACCCAGTACTTC. Translating it yields CASSPNSGGLRTGIVTQYF.

Comments on this clone: Germline is not matched at one junction end, which may reflect a read error. V is TRBV20-1 and J is TRBJ1-5; 7 bases are shared with TRBD1. This CDR3 spans 14 amino acids. From germline, CDR1 is DFQATT and CDR2 SNEGSKA (reference sequence). Here the CDR3 DNA reads TGCAGTGCACCAGAGGTCCAGGGGGTTCAGTCCCAGCATTTT. This translates into CSAPEVQGVQSQHF.

Ten or more counts support this clone. The genes are TRBV5-1 and TRBJ1-6; perhaps TRBD1 as D (5 bases). The CDR3 sequence is 13 residues long. Germline V gene sequence: CDR1 SGHRS, CDR2 YFSETQ. The V end was cut by 2 bases, the J end by 7 bases, with 7 bases between. As DNA, the CDR3 is TGCGCCAGCAGCTTAGACAGCAATTCACCCCTCCACTTT. This codes for CASSLDSNSPLHF.

Judged by abundance, this clone is medium-sized. The chain is built from TRBV28 and TRBJ2-5; TRBD1 is a possible D gene (7 bases). CDR1 MDHEN and CDR2 SYDVKM come from the germline V gene. The CDR3 sequence is 13 residues long. CDR3 in amino acids: CATRGDYQETQYF. In DNA, the CDR3 is TGTGCAACCAGGGGGGACTACCAAGAGACCCAGTACTTC.

Relative to its sample, this clone is medium-sized. This chain links TRBV7-2 with TRBJ2-7; D call uncertain. The CDR3 spans 18 residues. The germline gives CDR1 SGHTA, CDR2 FQGNSA. V was cut by 5 bases and J by 2 bases, with 25 bases left in between. CDR3 sequence (DNA): TGTGCCAGCAGCCCCTTTGGGAACAGATACGGGTTCGCCTACGAGCAGTACTTC. This sequence encodes CASSPFGNRYGFAYEQYF.

This clone was counted ten times or more. This chain connects TRBV7-9 to TRBJ1-5, with D maybe TRBD1 (5 bases). Germline CDR1 and CDR2: SEHNR and FQNEAQ (reference sequence). Trimming stripped 1 base from V and 0 bases from J, with 10 bases between. There are 16 residues in the CDR3. In DNA form, the CDR3 reads TGTGCCAGCAGCTTAGGACAGATGAATAGCAATCAGCCCCAGCATTTT. Amino acids: CASSLGQMNSNQPQHF.

J is TRBJ2-1 and V is TRBV5-4; 7 positions match TRBD2. Germline values: CDR1 SGHNT, CDR2 YYREEE (reference sequence). Unmatched junction bases numbered 3, after V lost 2 bases and J lost 4 bases. The CDR3 extends over 14 amino acids. The CDR3 DNA reads as TGTGCCAGCAGCTTCCGGACTAGATACAATGAGCAGTTCTTC. Its translation is CASSFRTRYNEQFF.

The chain combines TRBV28 with TRBJ2-5, with D perhaps matching TRBD2 (5 bases). CDR3 length: 14 amino acids. Germline-derived CDR1 and CDR2 are MDHEN and SYDVKM. V dropped 2 bases and J dropped 7 bases, with 14 bases sitting between them. CDR3 DNA sequence: TGTGCCAGCAGTTTAGCCGGGGTTTCGGTGACCCAGTACTTC. It translates to CASSLAGVSVTQYF.

This clone was counted at least ten times. The rearrangement links TRBV11-2 to TRBJ1-5, with D possibly being TRBD1 (6 bases). Trimming took off 1 base at V and 9 bases at J, with 10 bases between the two ends. Germline loops: CDR1 SGHAT, CDR2 FQNNGV. The CDR3 sequence is 13 residues long. CDR3 sequence: CASSLVETGPQHF. In nucleotides, the CDR3 is TGTGCCAGCAGCTTAGTAGAGACAGGGCCCCAGCATTTT.

The rearrangement uses TRBV20-1 and TRBJ2-7; TRBD2 aligns across 11 bases. This CDR3 is built from 13 residues. Unmatched junction bases numbered 1, after V lost 4 bases and J lost 2 bases. The germline V gene has CDR1 DFQATT and CDR2 SNEGSKA (reference sequence). This CDR3 reads CSAIAGGPYEQYF. In DNA form, the CDR3 reads TGCAGTGCTATAGCGGGAGGGCCCTACGAGCAGTACTTC.

About this clone itself: This clone may be a read error of a much larger clone one base away. This sequence joins TRBV11-2 and TRBJ2-5, with D hard to call. V lost 6 bases, J lost 3 bases, and 17 bases lay in between. This CDR3 spans 15 amino acids. Germline V gene data show CDR1 as SGHAT and CDR2 as FQNNGV. The CDR3 nucleotides are TGTGCCAGCAGACTCGGAAGCTTTGCGGAAGAGACCCAGTACTTC. This gives the protein CASRLGSFAEETQYF.

Notes on this clone: A read error is likely, as this CDR3 ends without the conserved phenylalanine or tryptophan. CDR3 in DNA: TGTGCCAGCAGCGTAGGCGAAGTTTCCTACGAGCAGTACCTC. Protein product: CASSVGEVSYEQYL. J is TRBJ2-7 and V is TRBV9, with no clear D. From germline, CDR1 is SGDLS and CDR2 YYNGEE. This CDR3 is built from 14 residues. Trimming left V 0 bases short and J 1 base short, with 8 bases between.

Relative to its sample, this clone is medium-sized. V gene TRBV29-1 combines with J gene TRBJ2-7; the D gene is possibly TRBD2 (6 bases). CDR1 SQVTM and CDR2 ANQGSEA come from the germline V gene. The CDR3 contains 13 residues. V lost 5 bases and J lost 4, with 15 bases in between. CDR3 sequence (DNA): TGCAGCGTTCCTGGGGACTCGAGTTACGAGCAGTACTTC. Its protein product is CSVPGDSSYEQYF.

This clone was seen only a few times. V gene TRBV6-5 combines with J gene TRBJ2-7, with D hard to call. The length of the CDR3 is 14 residues. The ends were cut back, 0 bases at V and 7 bases at J, with 13 bases in the middle. Germline values: CDR1 MNHEY, CDR2 SVGAGI. The CDR3 is CASSYSADRGEQYF. In DNA, the CDR3 is TGTGCCAGCAGTTACTCGGCAGACCGTGGGGAGCAGTACTTC.

This chain connects TRBV28 to TRBJ2-6, with D uncertain. This CDR3 has 18 amino acids. Trimming took off 10 bases at V and 0 bases at J, with 22 bases between the two ends. CDR1 is MDHEN, CDR2 SYDVKM, per germline. The CDR3 region is CATNYAQRTPSGANVLTF. The CDR3 coding sequence is TGTGCCACCAACTATGCGCAACGAACGCCCTCTGGGGCCAACGTCCTGACTTTC.

This chain connects TRBV2 to TRBJ2-1; D gene unclear. The V end was cut by 4 bases, the J end by 7 bases, with 2 bases between. The germline V gene encodes CDR1 SNHLY and CDR2 FYNNEI. The CDR3 length is 10 residues. CDR3 sequence (DNA): TGTGCCAGCAGTGTAAATGAGCAGTTCTTC. Translation gives CASSVNEQFF. The complete variable domain, with remaining parts taken from reference TRBV2 and TRBJ2-1, reads EPEVTQTPSHQVTQMGQEVILRCVPISNHLYFYWYRQILGQKVEFLVSFYNNEISEKSEIFDDQFSVERPDGSNFTLKIRSTKLEDSAMYFCASSVNEQFFGPGTRLTVL.

This clone was seen more than once but under ten times. The chain combines TRBV2 with TRBJ1-1; 10 positions match TRBD1. V was pared by 4 bases and J by 5 bases, with 7 bases of the junction left unmatched. The V gene's germline CDR1 is SNHLY and CDR2 FYNNEI. CDR3 size: 15 residues. The CDR3 reads CASSGRTGGRTEAFF. CDR3 in DNA: TGTGCCAGCAGTGGAAGGACAGGGGGAAGGACTGAAGCTTTCTTT.

This chain uses TRBV7-8 with TRBJ2-3, with 7 bases aligning to TRBD2. Germline CDR1 is SGHVS and CDR2 is FQNEAQ. V trimming: 1 base; J trimming: 2 bases; junction bases outside the gene matches: 3. This CDR3 is built from 15 residues. The CDR3, as DNA: TGTGCCAGCAGCTTAGGGGACTACGACACAGATACGCAGTATTTT. Its translation: CASSLGDYDTDTQYF.

By sample share, this clone is medium-sized. This rearrangement joins TRBV5-5 to TRBJ2-7; 9 nucleotides agree with TRBD1. This CDR3 spans 14 amino acids. CDR1 and CDR2 (germline): SGHKS, YYEKEE (reference sequence). V trimming: 4 bases; J trimming: 3 bases; junction bases outside the gene matches: 5. This CDR3 reads CASSPGTGFYEQYF. For the CDR3, the DNA is TGTGCCAGCAGCCCCGGGACAGGGTTCTACGAGCAGTACTTC.